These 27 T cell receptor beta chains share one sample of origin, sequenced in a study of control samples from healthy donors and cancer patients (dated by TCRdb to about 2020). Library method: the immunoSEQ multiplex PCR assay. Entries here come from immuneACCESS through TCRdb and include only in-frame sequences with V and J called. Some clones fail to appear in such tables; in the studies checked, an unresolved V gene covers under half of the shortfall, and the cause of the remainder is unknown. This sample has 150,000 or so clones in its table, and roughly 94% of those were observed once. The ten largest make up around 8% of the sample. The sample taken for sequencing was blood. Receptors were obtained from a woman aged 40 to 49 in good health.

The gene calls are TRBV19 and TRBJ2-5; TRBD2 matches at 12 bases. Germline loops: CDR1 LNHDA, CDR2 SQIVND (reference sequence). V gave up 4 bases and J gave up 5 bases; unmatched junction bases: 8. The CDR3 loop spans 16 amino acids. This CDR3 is CASSTRGLAGGETQYF. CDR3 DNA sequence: TGTGCCAGTAGTACACGGGGACTAGCGGGCGGTGAGACCCAGTACTTC.

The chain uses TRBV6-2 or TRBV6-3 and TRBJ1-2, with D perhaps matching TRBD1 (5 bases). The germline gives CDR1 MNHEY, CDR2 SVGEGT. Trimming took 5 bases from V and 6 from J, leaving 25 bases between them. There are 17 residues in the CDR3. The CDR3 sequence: CASSHRLYRGLENGYTF. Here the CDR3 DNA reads TGTGCCAGCAGTCATCGGCTCTATCGGGGACTCGAAAATGGCTACACCTTC.

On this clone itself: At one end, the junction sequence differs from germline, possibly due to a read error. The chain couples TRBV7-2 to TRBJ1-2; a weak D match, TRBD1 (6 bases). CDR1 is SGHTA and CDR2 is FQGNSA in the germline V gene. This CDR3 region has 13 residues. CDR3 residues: CASSLQDSFGANF. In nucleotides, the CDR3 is TGTGCCAGCAGCTTACAGGACAGTTTTGGGGCCAACTTC.

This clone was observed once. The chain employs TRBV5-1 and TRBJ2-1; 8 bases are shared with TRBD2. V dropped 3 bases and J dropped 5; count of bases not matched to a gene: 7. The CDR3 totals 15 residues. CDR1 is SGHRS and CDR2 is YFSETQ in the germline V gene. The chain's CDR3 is CASSWAGGANNEQFF. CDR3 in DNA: TGCGCCAGCAGCTGGGCCGGGGGGGCGAACAATGAGCAGTTCTTC.

CDR3 loop: CASSLASGDEQYF. CDR3 in DNA: TGCGCCAGCAGCTTGGCCTCGGGGGACGAGCAGTACTTC. The chain recombines TRBV5-1 with TRBJ2-7, with D possibly being TRBD2 (6 bases). Between the trimmed V and J ends, which lost 0 bases and 5 bases, there was a span of 9 bases. This CDR3 spans 13 amino acids. Germline V gene sequence: CDR1 SGHRS, CDR2 YFSETQ.

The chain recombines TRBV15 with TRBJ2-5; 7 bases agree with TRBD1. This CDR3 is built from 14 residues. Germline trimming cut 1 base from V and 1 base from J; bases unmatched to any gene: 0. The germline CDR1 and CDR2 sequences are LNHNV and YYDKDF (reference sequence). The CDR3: CATSRGQGQETQYF. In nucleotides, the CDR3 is TGTGCCACCAGCAGAGGACAGGGCCAAGAGACCCAGTACTTC. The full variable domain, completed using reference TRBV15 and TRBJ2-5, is DAMVIQNPRYQVTQFGKPVTLSCSQTLNHNVMYWYQQKSSQAPKLLFHYYDKDFNNEADTPDNFQSRRPNTSFCFLDIRSPGLGDTAMYLCATSRGQGQETQYFGPGTRLLVL.

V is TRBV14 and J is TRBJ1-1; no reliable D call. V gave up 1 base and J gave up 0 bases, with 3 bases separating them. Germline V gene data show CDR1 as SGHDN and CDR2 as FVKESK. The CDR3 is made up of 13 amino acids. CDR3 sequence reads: CASSQVLNTEAFF. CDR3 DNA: TGTGCCAGCAGCCAAGTACTGAACACTGAAGCTTTCTTT.

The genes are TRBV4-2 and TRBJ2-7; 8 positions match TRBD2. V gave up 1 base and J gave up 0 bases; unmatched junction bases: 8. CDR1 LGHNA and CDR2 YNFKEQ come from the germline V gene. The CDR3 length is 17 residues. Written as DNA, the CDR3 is TGTGCCAGCAGCCAAGCCCCATTGGCGGGGGGCTCCTACGAGCAGTACTTC. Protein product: CASSQAPLAGGSYEQYF.

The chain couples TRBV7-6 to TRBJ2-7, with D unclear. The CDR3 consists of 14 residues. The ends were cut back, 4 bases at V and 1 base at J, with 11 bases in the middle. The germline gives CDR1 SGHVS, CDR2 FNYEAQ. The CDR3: CASSSPLRSYEQYF. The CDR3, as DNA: TGTGCCAGCAGCTCACCACTCAGGTCCTACGAGCAGTACTTC. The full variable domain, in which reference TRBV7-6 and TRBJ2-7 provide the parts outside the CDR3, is GAGVSQSPRYKVTKRGQDVALRCDPISGHVSLYWYRQALGQGPEFLTYFNYEAQQDKSGLPNDRFSAERPEGSISTLTIQRTEQRDSAMYRCASSSPLRSYEQYFGPGTRLTVT.

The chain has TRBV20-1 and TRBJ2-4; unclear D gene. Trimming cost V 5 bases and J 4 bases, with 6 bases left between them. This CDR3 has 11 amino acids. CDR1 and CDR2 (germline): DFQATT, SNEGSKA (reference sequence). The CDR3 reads CSAPRKNIQYF. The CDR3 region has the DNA TGCAGTGCTCCCAGGAAAAACATTCAGTACTTC.

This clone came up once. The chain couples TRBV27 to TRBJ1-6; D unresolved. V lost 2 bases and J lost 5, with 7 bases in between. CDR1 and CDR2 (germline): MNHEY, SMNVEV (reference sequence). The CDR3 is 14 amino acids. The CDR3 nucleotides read TGTGCCAGCAGTTTACTACAGAATAATTCACCCCTCCACTTT. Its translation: CASSLLQNNSPLHF.

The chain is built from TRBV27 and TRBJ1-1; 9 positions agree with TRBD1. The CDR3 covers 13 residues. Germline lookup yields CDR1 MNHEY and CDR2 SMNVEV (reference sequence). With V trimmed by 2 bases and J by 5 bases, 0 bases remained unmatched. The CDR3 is CASSLDRGTEAFF. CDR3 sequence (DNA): TGTGCCAGCAGTTTAGACAGGGGGACTGAAGCTTTCTTT.

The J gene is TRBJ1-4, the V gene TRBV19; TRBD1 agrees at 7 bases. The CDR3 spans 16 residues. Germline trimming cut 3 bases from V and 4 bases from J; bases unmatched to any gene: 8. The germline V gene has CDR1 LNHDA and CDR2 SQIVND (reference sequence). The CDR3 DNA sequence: TGTGCCAGTAGTATTGGACCGGGACAGCTTAATGAAAAACTGTTTTTT. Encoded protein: CASSIGPGQLNEKLFF.

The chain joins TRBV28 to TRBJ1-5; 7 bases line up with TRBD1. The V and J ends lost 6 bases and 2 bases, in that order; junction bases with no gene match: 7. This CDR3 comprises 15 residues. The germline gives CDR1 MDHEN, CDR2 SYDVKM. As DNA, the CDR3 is TGTGCCAGCAGCCGTGGGACAGTAGGCAATCAGCCCCAGCATTTT. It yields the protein CASSRGTVGNQPQHF.

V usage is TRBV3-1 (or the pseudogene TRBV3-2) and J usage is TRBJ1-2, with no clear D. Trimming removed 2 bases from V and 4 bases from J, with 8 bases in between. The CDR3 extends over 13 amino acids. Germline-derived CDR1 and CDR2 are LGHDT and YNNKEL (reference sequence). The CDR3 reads CASSQLTGYGYTF. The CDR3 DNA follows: TGTGCCAGCAGCCAATTAACGGGCTATGGCTACACCTTC.

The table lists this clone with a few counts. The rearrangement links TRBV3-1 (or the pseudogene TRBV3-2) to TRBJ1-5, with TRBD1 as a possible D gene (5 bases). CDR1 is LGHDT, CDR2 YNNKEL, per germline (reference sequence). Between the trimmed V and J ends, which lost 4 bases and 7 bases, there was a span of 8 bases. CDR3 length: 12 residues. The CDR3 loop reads CASSLQGQPQHF. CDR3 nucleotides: TGTGCCAGCAGCCTTCAGGGCCAGCCCCAGCATTTT.

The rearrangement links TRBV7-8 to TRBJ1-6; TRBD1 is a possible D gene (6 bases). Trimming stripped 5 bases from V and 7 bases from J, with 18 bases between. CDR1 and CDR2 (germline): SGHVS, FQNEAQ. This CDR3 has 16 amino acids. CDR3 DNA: TGTGCCAGCAGCCCTAGCGGGGGGGGCTCGAATTCACCCCTCCACTTT. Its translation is CASSPSGGGSNSPLHF.

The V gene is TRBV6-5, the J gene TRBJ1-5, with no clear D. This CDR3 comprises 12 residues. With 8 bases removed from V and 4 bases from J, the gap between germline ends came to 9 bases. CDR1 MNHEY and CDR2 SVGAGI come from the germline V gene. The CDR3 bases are TGTGCCAGCCAGAAAGGGAATCAGCCCCAGCATTTT. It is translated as CASQKGNQPQHF.

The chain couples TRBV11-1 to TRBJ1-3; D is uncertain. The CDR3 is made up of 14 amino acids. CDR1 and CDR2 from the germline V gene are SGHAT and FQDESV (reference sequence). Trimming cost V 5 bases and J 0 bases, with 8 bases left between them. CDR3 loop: CASSPGFSGNTIYF. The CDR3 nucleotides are TGTGCCAGCAGCCCGGGATTCTCTGGAAACACCATATATTTT.

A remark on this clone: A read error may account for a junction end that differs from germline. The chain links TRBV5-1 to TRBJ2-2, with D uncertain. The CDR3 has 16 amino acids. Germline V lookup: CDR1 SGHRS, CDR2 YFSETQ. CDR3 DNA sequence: TGCGCCAGCAGCTTGGCCGCCTTACGAAACACCGAGGAGCTGTTTTTT. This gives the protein CASSLAALRNTEELFF.

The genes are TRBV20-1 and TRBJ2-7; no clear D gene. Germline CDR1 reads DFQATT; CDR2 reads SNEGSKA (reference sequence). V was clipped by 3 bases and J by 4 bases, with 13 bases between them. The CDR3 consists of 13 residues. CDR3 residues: CSASSGQQYEQYF. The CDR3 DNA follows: TGCAGTGCTAGTTCCGGTCAGCAATACGAGCAGTACTTC.

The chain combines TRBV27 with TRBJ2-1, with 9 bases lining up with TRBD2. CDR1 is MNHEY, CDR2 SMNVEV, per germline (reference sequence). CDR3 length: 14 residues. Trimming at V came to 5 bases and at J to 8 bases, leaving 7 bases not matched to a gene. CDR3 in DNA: TGTGCCAGCAGTGCAGGGACTAGCATCGATGAGCAGTTCTTC. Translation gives CASSAGTSIDEQFF.

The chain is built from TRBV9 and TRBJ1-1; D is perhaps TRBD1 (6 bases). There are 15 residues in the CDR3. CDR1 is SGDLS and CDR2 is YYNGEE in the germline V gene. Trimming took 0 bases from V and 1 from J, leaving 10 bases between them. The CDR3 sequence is CASSVAGQPNTEAFF. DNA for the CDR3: TGTGCCAGCAGCGTAGCGGGACAACCGAACACTGAAGCTTTCTTT. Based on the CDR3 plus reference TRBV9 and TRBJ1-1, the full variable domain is DSGVTQTPKHLITATGQRVTLRCSPRSGDLSVYWYQQSLDQGLQFLIQYYNGEERAKGNILERFSAQQFPDLHSELNLSSLELGDSALYFCASSVAGQPNTEAFFGQGTRLTVV.

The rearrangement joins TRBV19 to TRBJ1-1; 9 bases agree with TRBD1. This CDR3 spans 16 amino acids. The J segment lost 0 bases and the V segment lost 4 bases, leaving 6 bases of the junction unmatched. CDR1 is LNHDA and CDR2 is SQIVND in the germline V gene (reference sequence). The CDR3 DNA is TGTGCCAGTAGTAGAAAGACAGGGGGTGTGAACACTGAAGCTTTCTTT. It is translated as CASSRKTGGVNTEAFF.

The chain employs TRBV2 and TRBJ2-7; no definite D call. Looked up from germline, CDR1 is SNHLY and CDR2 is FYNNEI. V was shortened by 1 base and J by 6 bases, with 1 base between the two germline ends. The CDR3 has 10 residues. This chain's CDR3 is CASSEGEQYF. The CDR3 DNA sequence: TGTGCCAGCAGTGAAGGCGAGCAGTACTTC.

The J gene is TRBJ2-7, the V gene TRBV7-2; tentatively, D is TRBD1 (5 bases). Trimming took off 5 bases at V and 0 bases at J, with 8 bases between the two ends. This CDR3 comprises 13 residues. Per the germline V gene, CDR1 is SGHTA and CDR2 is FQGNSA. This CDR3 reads CASSVTVSYEQYF. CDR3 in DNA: TGTGCCAGCAGCGTGACAGTCTCCTACGAGCAGTACTTC.

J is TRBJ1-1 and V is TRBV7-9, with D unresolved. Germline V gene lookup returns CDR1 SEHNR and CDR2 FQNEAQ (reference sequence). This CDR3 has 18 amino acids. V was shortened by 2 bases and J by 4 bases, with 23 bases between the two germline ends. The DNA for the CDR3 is TGTGCCAGCAGCTTATTTAAAGGGCAGAGGACGTGGAGCACTGAAGCTTTCTTT. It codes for CASSLFKGQRTWSTEAFF. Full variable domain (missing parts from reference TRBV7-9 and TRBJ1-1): DTGVSQNPRHKITKRGQNVTFRCDPISEHNRLYWYRQTLGQGPEFLTYFQNEAQLEKSRLLSDRFSAERPKGSFSTLEIQRTEQGDSAMYLCASSLFKGQRTWSTEAFFGQGTRLTVV.